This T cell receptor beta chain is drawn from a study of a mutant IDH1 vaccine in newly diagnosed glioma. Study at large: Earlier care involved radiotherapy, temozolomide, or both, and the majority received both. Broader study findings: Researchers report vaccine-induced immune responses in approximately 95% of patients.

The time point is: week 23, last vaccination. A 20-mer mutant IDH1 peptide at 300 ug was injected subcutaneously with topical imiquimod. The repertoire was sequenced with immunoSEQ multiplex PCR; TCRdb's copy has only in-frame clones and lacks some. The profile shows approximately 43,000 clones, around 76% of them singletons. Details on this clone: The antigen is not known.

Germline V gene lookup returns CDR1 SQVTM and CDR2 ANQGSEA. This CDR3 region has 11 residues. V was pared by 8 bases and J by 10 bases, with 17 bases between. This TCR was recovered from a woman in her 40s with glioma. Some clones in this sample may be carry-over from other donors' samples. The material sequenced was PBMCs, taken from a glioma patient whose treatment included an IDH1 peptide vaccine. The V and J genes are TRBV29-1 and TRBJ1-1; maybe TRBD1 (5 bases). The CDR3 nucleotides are TGCAGCTCCGGCGGGGACGTGAGAGCTTTCTTT. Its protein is CSSGGDVRAFF.